Described below is a single T cell receptor (beta chain) sequence and its context. The target antigen is unknown. Method: immunoSEQ multiplex PCR; TCRdb's copy keeps in-frame clones and lacks some. The sample holds about 46,000 clones, 65% to 80% seen once. Stated time point: cycle 4 day 1 (C4D1), after more than five weeks of nivolumab. Every patient had relapsed following autologous stem cell transplantation, and cohorts differed in brentuximab vedotin exposure. The data stem from a study of PD-1 blockade in classical Hodgkin lymphoma. Study-wide results and limits: Newly diagnosed patients reportedly trailed healthy donors in baseline TCR diversity.

This CDR3 contains 13 residues. Trimming removed 1 base from V and 5 bases from J, with 9 bases in between. In germline, CDR1 is SGHRS, CDR2 YFSETQ. The sequences come from peripheral blood mononuclear cells (PBMCs), collected before the fourth cycle of nivolumab. The receptor's source is a human donor with classical Hodgkin lymphoma. The rearrangement joins TRBV5-1 to TRBJ2-5; D is uncertain. For the CDR3, the DNA is TGCGCCAGCAGCTTGTTCATGCTGGAGACCCAGTACTTC. Protein: CASSLFMLETQYF.